The 31 T cell receptor beta chains below come from one sample, sequenced in a study of T-cell reconstitution after alpha-beta-depleted transplantation in children. Construction of the TCRbeta library involved unique molecular identifiers. TCRdb redid the calling of the PCR reads with MiXCR, one entry per CDR3 protein. The sample has about 200,000 distinct CDR3 sequences, approximately 6.9% seen once; the top ten hold 5.5%. The source material was PBMCs, sampled before TCRalphabeta/CD19-depleted stem cell transplant. These TCRs come from a boy aged 2 to 10 with acute lymphoblastic leukemia, due to receive a stem cell transplant.

This clonotype has just a few counts. The J gene is TRBJ2-7, the V gene TRBV7-9; D not certain. V dropped 10 bases and J dropped 7 bases, with 23 bases sitting between them. This CDR3 comprises 14 residues. Per germline, CDR1 SEHNR and CDR2 FQNEAQ (reference sequence). CDR3 region: CATPKVLDIEEQYF. CDR3 nucleotide sequence: TGTGCCACCCCGAAGGTACTTGATATAGAAGAGCAGTACTTC.

The table lists this clonotype with many counts. V and J are TRBV20-1 and TRBJ1-4, with D tentatively TRBD1 (6 bases). Trimming pared 0 bases from V and 8 bases from J, leaving 10 bases between. CDR1 and CDR2 from the germline V gene are DFQATT and SNEGSKA (reference sequence). This CDR3 is built from 13 residues. The chain's CDR3 is CSARETGSEKLFF. In DNA, the CDR3 is TGCAGTGCTAGAGAAACAGGGTCCGAAAAACTGTTTTTT.

This clonotype was observed a handful of times. The rearrangement joins TRBV28 to TRBJ2-7; D is unresolved. The CDR3 has 14 residues. V lost 2 bases and J 2 bases, leaving 10 bases between the germline ends. Germline loops: CDR1 MDHEN, CDR2 SYDVKM. The CDR3 sequence: CASSLGPPTYEQYF. As DNA, the CDR3 is TGTGCCAGCAGTTTAGGCCCGCCGACCTACGAGCAGTACTTC.

This clonotype occurred many times. The CDR3 loop reads CASSLFKGPQETQYF. The CDR3 coding sequence is TGTGCCAGCAGTTTATTCAAGGGACCACAGGAGACCCAGTACTTC. The chain recombines TRBV28 with TRBJ2-5; either TRBD1 or TRBD2 may supply D (5 bases each). CDR1 MDHEN and CDR2 SYDVKM come from the germline V gene. The length of the CDR3 is 15 residues. The V gene lost 1 base and the J gene lost 5 bases, with 14 bases spanning the gap.

The chain links TRBV5-1 to TRBJ2-1; 8 bases are shared with TRBD1. Per germline, CDR1 SGHRS and CDR2 YFSETQ. V lost 4 bases to trimming and J lost 4 bases; unmatched junction nucleotides: 7. The CDR3 is made up of 15 amino acids. DNA for the CDR3: TGCGCCAGCAGCGAGACAGGGGATTATTACAATGAGCAGTTCTTC. This codes for CASSETGDYYNEQFF.

This clonotype was observed at least ten times. The V gene is TRBV10-1, the J gene TRBJ2-1, with 11 bases matching TRBD1. V lost 11 bases, J lost 5 bases, and 8 bases stayed unmatched. The germline V gene has CDR1 WNHNN and CDR2 SYGVQD (reference sequence). This CDR3 has 14 amino acids. This chain's CDR3 is CASAKGQGDNEQFF. CDR3 nucleotide sequence: TGCGCCTCAGCTAAGGGACAGGGGGACAATGAGCAGTTCTTC.

This clonotype has ten or more counts. The rearrangement uses TRBV20-1 and TRBJ2-5; 9 bases match TRBD2. Germline V gene sequence: CDR1 DFQATT, CDR2 SNEGSKA (reference sequence). CDR3 length: 14 amino acids. With V trimmed by 3 bases and J by 4 bases, 6 bases remained unmatched. This chain's CDR3 is CSASSGGLRETQYF. The CDR3 bases are TGCAGTGCTAGCAGCGGGGGGTTACGAGAGACCCAGTACTTC.

This clonotype was detected many times. The rearrangement uses TRBV29-1 and TRBJ1-1; 10 bases are a match to TRBD1. Germline trimming cut 3 bases from V and 5 bases from J; bases unmatched to any gene: 9. The CDR3 loop spans 15 amino acids. The V gene's germline CDR1 is SQVTM and CDR2 ANQGSEA. CDR3 DNA: TGCAGCGTTGATCTCGGGACAGGGGAAGGAACTGAAGCTTTCTTT. As protein: CSVDLGTGEGTEAFF.

As to this clonotype: Possible read error: a much larger clone is one base away. This chain joins TRBV28 and TRBJ2-6; D is perhaps TRBD1 (6 bases). The CDR3 contains 15 residues. CDR1 and CDR2 from the germline V gene are MDHEN and SYDVKM. The ends were cut back, 7 bases at V and 4 bases at J, with 14 bases in the middle. The CDR3 DNA reads TGTGCCAGCATGATGTGGGGGCTAGGGGCCAACGTCCTGACTTTC. This sequence encodes CASMMWGLGANVLTF.

There are many counts of this clonotype. The chain is built from TRBV5-1 and TRBJ2-1; TRBD1 matches 8 bases. V was clipped by 3 bases and J by 4 bases; unmatched bases: 12. Germline loops: CDR1 SGHRS, CDR2 YFSETQ. This CDR3 is 17 amino acids long. CDR3 in DNA: TGCGCCAGCAGCTCAACAATACAGGGGGAGGTTTACAATGAGCAGTTCTTC. Translated, it gives CASSSTIQGEVYNEQFF.

This clonotype was seen repeatedly, ten times or more. The J gene is TRBJ1-2, the V gene TRBV4-3; possible D gene TRBD1, 6 bases. This CDR3 region has 15 residues. Germline CDR1 and CDR2: LGHNA and YSLEER. V lost 0 bases, J lost 7 bases, and 15 bases lay in between. CDR3 sequence reads: CASSQESGAPGGYTF. In DNA, the CDR3 is TGCGCCAGCAGCCAAGAATCGGGGGCTCCCGGTGGCTACACCTTC.

This chain uses TRBV15 with TRBJ1-1, with D possibly being TRBD1 (6 bases). The V and J ends lost 0 bases and 1 base respectively, with 18 bases between them. Germline lookup yields CDR1 LNHNV and CDR2 YYDKDF (reference sequence). This CDR3 has 18 residues. Here the CDR3 DNA reads TGTGCCACCAGCAGAGATTATGGCAGGGGCCGAACGAACACTGAAGCTTTCTTT. Its protein is CATSRDYGRGRTNTEAFF. Filled out from reference TRBV15 and TRBJ1-1, the complete variable domain reads DAMVIQNPRYQVTQFGKPVTLSCSQTLNHNVMYWYQQKSSQAPKLLFHYYDKDFNNEADTPDNFQSRRPNTSFCFLDIRSPGLGDTAMYLCATSRDYGRGRTNTEAFFGQGTRLTVV.

This clonotype was seen ten or more times. This rearrangement joins TRBV27 to TRBJ2-5; D is unresolved. CDR3 length: 14 amino acids. The V end lost 2 bases, the J end lost 2 bases, and 9 bases lay between the germline ends. Germline V gene lookup returns CDR1 MNHEY and CDR2 SMNVEV (reference sequence). In DNA, the CDR3 is TGTGCCAGCAGTTTACGGGCGCCACAAGAGACCCAGTACTTC. Translating gives CASSLRAPQETQYF.

This clonotype was seen a handful of times. The V and J genes are TRBV28 and TRBJ1-4; D is undetermined. V lost 7 bases to trimming and J lost 4 bases, with 10 bases between them. CDR3 size: 13 residues. The germline gives CDR1 MDHEN, CDR2 SYDVKM. CDR3 sequence (DNA): TGTGCCAGCACCCTAGGGATTAATGAAAAACTGTTTTTT. Protein sequence: CASTLGINEKLFF.

This clonotype was seen repeatedly, ten times or more. The chain joins TRBV10-3 to TRBJ1-1; D may be TRBD1 (5 bases). CDR1 is ENHRY, CDR2 SYGVKD, per germline. The CDR3 is made up of 14 amino acids. V lost 0 bases to trimming and J lost 5 bases, with 10 bases between them. CDR3 loop: CAISESQGWTEAFF. Written as DNA, the CDR3 is TGTGCCATCAGTGAGTCGCAGGGTTGGACTGAAGCTTTCTTT.

This clonotype has more than one count but fewer than ten. The V gene is TRBV25-1, the J gene TRBJ2-5, with 8 bases matching TRBD2. With V trimmed by 1 base and J by 2 bases, 18 bases remained unmatched. The CDR3 is 20 residues long. Germline CDR1 is MGHDK and CDR2 is SYGVNS. The CDR3 sequence is CASSESFDGRVNLRQETQYF. CDR3 DNA sequence: TGTGCCAGCAGTGAATCGTTTGACGGGAGGGTCAATCTCAGGCAAGAGACCCAGTACTTC.

This clonotype was seen many times. The V and J genes are TRBV28 and TRBJ2-1, with 16 bases matching TRBD2. The J segment lost 12 bases and the V segment lost 4 bases, leaving 3 bases of the junction unmatched. Germline values: CDR1 MDHEN, CDR2 SYDVKM. CDR3 length: 14 residues. The DNA for the CDR3 is TGTGCCAGCAGTTCAGGGACTAGCGGGAGGGGGCAGTTCTTC. It specifies CASSSGTSGRGQFF.

This clonotype has more than one count but fewer than ten. The V gene is TRBV14, the J gene TRBJ2-5, with D hard to call. The V end lost 3 bases, the J end lost 5 bases, and 10 bases lay between the germline ends. The CDR3 length is 13 residues. The V gene's germline CDR1 is SGHDN and CDR2 FVKESK. CDR3 residues: CASSHHKGETQYF. CDR3 DNA: TGTGCCAGCAGCCACCACAAGGGTGAGACCCAGTACTTC. The full variable domain, rest sourced from reference TRBV14 and TRBJ2-5, is EAGVTQFPSHSVIEKGQTVTLRCDPISGHDNLYWYRRVMGKEIKFLLHFVKESKQDESGMPNNRFLAERTGGTYSTLKVQPAELEDSGVYFCASSHHKGETQYFGPGTRLLVL.

There are many counts of this clonotype. The rearrangement links TRBV9 to TRBJ2-1; D is unclear. The CDR3 runs 14 residues. Trimming took off 0 bases at V and 10 bases at J, with 14 bases between the two ends. Germline CDR1 reads SGDLS; CDR2 reads YYNGEE. The CDR3 sequence: CASSVESRFQEQFF. In nucleotides, the CDR3 is TGTGCCAGCAGCGTAGAGAGCCGCTTTCAGGAGCAGTTCTTC. Drawing the rest from reference TRBV9 and TRBJ2-1, the complete variable domain is DSGVTQTPKHLITATGQRVTLRCSPRSGDLSVYWYQQSLDQGLQFLIQYYNGEERAKGNILERFSAQQFPDLHSELNLSSLELGDSALYFCASSVESRFQEQFFGPGTRLTVL.

This clonotype was observed many times. The rearrangement joins TRBV6-2 or TRBV6-3 to TRBJ2-1; 8 bases match TRBD2. The length of the CDR3 is 16 residues. Germline trimming cut 3 bases from V and 6 bases from J; bases unmatched to any gene: 10. CDR1 and CDR2 (germline): MNHEY, SVGEGT. The CDR3 spells CASSYSPGGPRNEQFF. The CDR3 nucleotides are TGTGCCAGCAGTTATTCACCGGGAGGGCCGCGCAATGAGCAGTTCTTC.

This clonotype was recorded at least ten times. The gene calls are TRBV5-1 and TRBJ2-3, with D possibly TRBD1 on 6 matching bases. The length of the CDR3 is 14 residues. The V end lost 0 bases, the J end lost 6 bases, and 11 bases lay between the germline ends. CDR1 and CDR2 (germline): SGHRS, YFSETQ. The CDR3 loop reads CASSLGQDADTQYF. Written as DNA, the CDR3 is TGCGCCAGCAGCTTGGGACAGGACGCGGATACGCAGTATTTT.

In its sample, this clonotype was seen many times. The chain is built from TRBV7-9 and TRBJ2-1; TRBD2 agrees at 9 bases. Trimming cost V 9 bases and J 8 bases; bases outside gene matches: 11. The length of the CDR3 is 14 residues. Germline values: CDR1 SEHNR, CDR2 FQNEAQ (reference sequence). The CDR3 reads CASVLAGVRDEQFF. CDR3 DNA: TGTGCCAGTGTATTAGCGGGAGTCCGGGATGAGCAGTTCTTC.

This clonotype was seen repeatedly, ten times or more. The chain uses TRBV15 and TRBJ2-7; 7 nucleotides align to TRBD1. The CDR3 extends over 13 amino acids. CDR1 and CDR2 (germline): LNHNV, YYDKDF (reference sequence). Trimming removed 3 bases from V and 2 bases from J; junction bases left unmatched: 1. The CDR3 nucleotides are TGTGCCACCAGCAGGGGACAGACCTACGAGCAGTACTTC. Its protein product is CATSRGQTYEQYF.

The table lists this clonotype with many counts. J is TRBJ2-3 and V is TRBV27; 8 bases are a match to TRBD2. Germline assignment: CDR1 MNHEY and CDR2 SMNVEV (reference sequence). CDR3 size: 16 residues. After removal of 5 bases from V and 2 bases from J, the junction contained 9 bases not matched to a gene. Here the CDR3 DNA reads TGTGCCAGCAGTCCGCTGGCGGGGGGAACCACAGATACGCAGTATTTT. Its protein product is CASSPLAGGTTDTQYF.

In this sample, this clonotype turned up many times. This chain connects TRBV20-1 to TRBJ2-3; TRBD2 might be the D (6 bases). Trimming pared 4 bases from V and 2 bases from J, leaving 13 bases between. This CDR3 is built from 14 residues. CDR1 and CDR2 from the germline V gene are DFQATT and SNEGSKA (reference sequence). The CDR3 sequence is CSAIFRGSTDTQYF. The CDR3, as DNA: TGCAGTGCTATCTTTCGGGGGTCCACAGATACGCAGTATTTT.

The chain links TRBV7-2 to TRBJ2-7; D gene uncertain. CDR3 length: 13 residues. Germline V gene lookup returns CDR1 SGHTA and CDR2 FQGNSA. Trimming pared 2 bases from V and 2 bases from J, leaving 7 bases between. The CDR3 protein is CASSLLRAYEQYF. DNA of the CDR3: TGTGCCAGCAGCTTACTTCGGGCCTACGAGCAGTACTTC.

This clonotype has just a few counts. The V and J genes are TRBV28 and TRBJ2-7; D is undetermined. There are 13 residues in the CDR3. V shed 6 bases and J shed 7 bases, with 16 bases lying between them. The germline gives CDR1 MDHEN, CDR2 SYDVKM. CDR3 in amino acids: CASSPGPTVEQYF. In DNA form, the CDR3 reads TGTGCCAGCAGCCCTGGACCCACTGTGGAGCAGTACTTC. Full variable domain (remainder filled in from reference TRBV28 and TRBJ2-7): DVKVTQSSRYLVKRTGEKVFLECVQDMDHENMFWYRQDPGLGLRLIYFSYDVKMKEKGDIPEGYSVSREKKERFSLILESASTNQTSMYLCASSPGPTVEQYFGPGTRLTVT.

This clonotype came up many times. CDR3 nucleotides: TGTGCCAGCACCACTGGGCTACTCATCTACAATGAGCAGTTCTTC. Amino acids: CASTTGLLIYNEQFF. V gene TRBV28 combines with J gene TRBJ2-1; D not resolved. The CDR3 loop spans 15 amino acids. The germline V gene encodes CDR1 MDHEN and CDR2 SYDVKM. Trimming shortened V by 7 bases and J by 3 bases, and 16 bases separated the two germline ends.

This clonotype appeared many times. V usage is TRBV7-2 and J usage is TRBJ2-3; D gene unclear. Germline V gene sequence: CDR1 SGHTA, CDR2 FQGNSA. Trimming cost V 4 bases and J 6 bases, with 11 bases left between them. The CDR3 totals 13 residues. CDR3 DNA: TGTGCCAGCAGCTCCGCCCGGTTGGATACGCAGTATTTT. As protein: CASSSARLDTQYF.

This clonotype was picked up many times. This chain uses TRBV9 with TRBJ2-5, with D perhaps matching TRBD2 (6 bases). Germline lookup yields CDR1 SGDLS and CDR2 YYNGEE. The CDR3 is 13 residues long. V was cut by 5 bases and J by 2 bases, with 10 bases left in between. CDR3: CASSRREQETQYF. The CDR3 region has the DNA TGTGCCAGCAGTCGACGGGAGCAAGAGACCCAGTACTTC.

This clonotype was seen at least ten times. The chain links TRBV12-3 or TRBV12-4 to TRBJ2-3; unclear D gene. There are 14 residues in the CDR3. Trimming left V 3 bases short and J 2 bases short, with 9 bases between. CDR3 nucleotides: TGTGCCAGCAGTTTTTTGCATTTCACAGATACGCAGTATTTT. Residues: CASSFLHFTDTQYF.